These T cell receptor beta chains were read from a single sample in a study of blood T cells in healthy people across ages. TCRdb re-analysed the 5' RACE reads in MiXCR, keeping a single row per CDR3 protein. The data contain some 1,500,000 distinct CDR3 sequences, approximately 42% of them singletons. Material for sequencing was blood. The receptors here all came from a woman aged 18-29 years in good health. The CDR3 runs from the conserved cysteine through the conserved F or W.

v_call	cdr3_aa
TRBV9	CASSVDGREDTEAFF
TRBV29-1	CSVLRDTFMNTEAFF
TRBV2	CASSDPRGPDRSTDTQYF
TRBV2	CASSVSGDRTDTQYF
TRBV5-5	CASSLLGAKINNEQFF
TRBV20-1	CSASDRFYEQYF
TRBV5-6	CASSLLTYNEQFF
TRBV20-1	CSAFRASGGTDEQFF
TRBV6-1	CAGQGARDEQYF
TRBV27	CASSSSSSGRATGVTQYF
TRBV4-3	CASSQEGHSGANVLTF
TRBV20-1	CSANDRGLIETQYF
TRBV20-1	CSALAGGIYTDTQYF
TRBV2	CASMAGNSYEQYF
TRBV7-2	CASILVAGANTGELFF
TRBV10-3	CAISQEDNSPLHF
TRBV7-2	CASSLGMGGSTEAFF
TRBV9	CASSVASTAETQYF
TRBV15	CATSGRLVGNEQFF
TRBV7-9	CASRSVSSYNEQFF
TRBV12-3/TRBV12-4	CASTDRGESKNIQYF
TRBV20-1	CSAEDRSSYGYTF
TRBV21-1	CASSILAGGGGGNEQFF
TRBV7-2	CASSASTSGHPEQFF
TRBV20-1	CSATVGTPYNEQFF
TRBV6-2/TRBV6-3	CASSYSSRQLTYEQYF
TRBV9	CASSAGTGGTGELFF
TRBV9	CASSARTEADTQYF
TRBV12-3/TRBV12-4	CASSLWTSGPPFLGEQFF
TRBV27	CASNPGTSGKTEQYF
TRBV27	CASNYTGAAGGRYEQYF
TRBV28	CASSFLQGSETQYF
TRBV6-5	CASSYGSGRETQYF
TRBV12-3/TRBV12-4	CASSFRAANSYGYTF
TRBV28	CASSLWDRGRYGYTF
TRBV2	CASSETPQSPYGYTF
TRBV20-1	CGATRGHYEQYF
TRBV21-1	CASWRRGRTDTQYF
TRBV20-1	CSARDPDLDSGANVLTF
TRBV6-6	CASNGQGPRYNEQFF
TRBV14	CASSQVDTKRERGYNEQFF
TRBV5-1	CASSLGRQRPNNEQFF
TRBV13	CASSLAPGFLAKNIQYF
TRBV15	CATRNDRGGSPLHF
TRBV4-3	CASSLAWGLAVGDTQYF
TRBV5-1	CASSVGQVGLEAFF
TRBV7-9	CASSSGPADYNEQFF
TRBV20-1	CSAGRTNNEQFF
TRBV13	CASSLEGLMNTEAFF
TRBV12-3/TRBV12-4	CASSLQGTPQHF
TRBV30	CAWRRTLATYNEQFF
TRBV7-2	CASSPRGTTHGELFF
TRBV6-6	CASSPPETRGEQYF
TRBV12-3/TRBV12-4	CASSLLARGHEQYF
TRBV10-3	CATSLPGQGDAGELFF
TRBV7-9	CASSLRSYNSPLHF
TRBV28	CASREASGKTGELFF